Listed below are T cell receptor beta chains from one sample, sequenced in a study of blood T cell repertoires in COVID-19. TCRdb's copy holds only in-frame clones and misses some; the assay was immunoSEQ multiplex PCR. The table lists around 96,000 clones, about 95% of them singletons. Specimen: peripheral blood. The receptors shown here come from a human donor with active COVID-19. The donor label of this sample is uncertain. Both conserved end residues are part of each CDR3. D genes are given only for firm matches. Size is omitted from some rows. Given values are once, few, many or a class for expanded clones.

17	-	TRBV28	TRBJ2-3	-	CASSLRQPPLSTDTQYF	TGTGCCAGCAGCTTGCGACAACCACCACTTAGCACAGATACGCAGTATTTT
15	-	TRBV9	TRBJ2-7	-	CASSVGLGQAYEQYF	TGTGCCAGCAGCGTAGGTTTGGGCCAGGCCTACGAGCAGTACTTC
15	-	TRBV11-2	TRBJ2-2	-	CASSLSGWSTGELFF	TGTGCCAGCAGCTTATCAGGGTGGAGTACCGGGGAGCTGTTTTTT
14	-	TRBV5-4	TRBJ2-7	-	CASSLKGSSYEQYF	TGTGCCAGCAGCTTGAAAGGGAGCTCCTACGAGCAGTACTTC
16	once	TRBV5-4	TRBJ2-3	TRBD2	CASSRDGTRNTDTQYF	TGTGCCAGCAGCAGAGACGGGACTAGGAACACAGATACGCAGTATTTT
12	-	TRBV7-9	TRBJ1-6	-	CASSLEAGSLHF	TGTGCCAGCAGCTTAGAAGCGGGTTCCCTCCACTTT
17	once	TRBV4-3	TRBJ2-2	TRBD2	CASSQGTSGTNTGELFF	TGCGCCAGCAGCCAAGGGACTAGCGGCACGAACACCGGGGAGCTGTTTTTT
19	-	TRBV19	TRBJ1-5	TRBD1	CASSIRGDVTGEVWQPQHF	TGTGCCAGTAGTATAAGGGGTGATGTGACAGGGGAGGTCTGGCAGCCCCAGCATTTT
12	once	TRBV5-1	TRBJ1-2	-	CASSLVGGGYTF	TGCGCCAGCAGCTTGGTCGGCGGTGGCTACACCTTC
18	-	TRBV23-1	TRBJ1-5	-	CASSHQLSQRWGVGPQHF	TGCGCCAGCAGTCATCAGTTGTCTCAGCGGTGGGGGGTAGGGCCCCAGCATTTT
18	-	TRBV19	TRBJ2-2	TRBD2	CASSIGGSAGGSTGELFF	TGTGCCAGTAGTATCGGCGGGTCAGCGGGGGGGTCCACCGGGGAGCTGTTTTTT
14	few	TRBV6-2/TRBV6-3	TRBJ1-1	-	CASSYGTGPFDAFF	TGTGCCAGCAGTTACGGAACAGGGCCCTTTGACGCTTTCTTT
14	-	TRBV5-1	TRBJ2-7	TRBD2	CASRRTSGSYEQYF	TGCGCCAGCAGACGGACTAGCGGGAGCTACGAGCAGTACTTC
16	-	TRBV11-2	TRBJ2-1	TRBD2	CASSPRRLAGVDEQFF	TGTGCCAGCAGCCCCAGGCGGCTAGCGGGAGTGGATGAGCAGTTCTTC
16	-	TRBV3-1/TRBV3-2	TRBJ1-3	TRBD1	CASQMTGSLSGNTIYF	TGTGCCAGCCAAATGACAGGGTCCCTCTCTGGAAACACCATATATTTT
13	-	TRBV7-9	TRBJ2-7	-	CASSLGTTYEQYF	TGTGCCAGCAGCTTAGGGACTACCTACGAGCAGTACTTC
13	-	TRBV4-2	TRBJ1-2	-	CASSPRELYGYTF	TGTGCCAGCAGCCCTCGCGAGCTTTATGGCTACACCTTC
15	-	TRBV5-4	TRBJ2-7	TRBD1	CASSFTGGNPYEQYF	TGTGCCAGCAGCTTTACAGGGGGCAACCCCTACGAGCAGTACTTC
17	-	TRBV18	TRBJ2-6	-	CASSPAEGGAGANVLTF	TGTGCCAGCTCACCAGCCGAAGGGGGGGCCGGGGCCAACGTCCTGACTTTC
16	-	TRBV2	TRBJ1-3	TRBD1	CASSADRVSSGNTIYF	TGTGCCAGCAGTGCTGACAGGGTGAGCTCTGGAAACACCATATATTTT
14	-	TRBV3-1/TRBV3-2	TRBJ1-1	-	CASSWTAMNTEAFF	TGTGCCAGCAGCTGGACAGCAATGAACACTGAAGCTTTCTTT
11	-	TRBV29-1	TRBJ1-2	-	CSALGDYGYTF	TGCAGCGCCCTCGGGGACTATGGCTACACCTTC
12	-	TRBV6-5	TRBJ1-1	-	CASTRLNTEAFF	TGTGCCAGCACCCGGTTGAACACTGAAGCTTTCTTT
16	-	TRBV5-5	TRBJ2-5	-	CASSRTPGERQETQYF	TGTGCCAGCAGCAGGACTCCGGGGGAGCGCCAAGAGACCCAGTACTTC
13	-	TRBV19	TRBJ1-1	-	CASRWDGGLEAFF	TGTGCCAGTAGATGGGATGGGGGCTTAGAGGCTTTCTTT
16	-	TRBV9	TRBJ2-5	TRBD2	CASSTRTSGSVETQYF	TGTGCCAGCAGCACCCGGACTAGCGGGAGTGTAGAGACCCAGTACTTC
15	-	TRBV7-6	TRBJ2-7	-	CASSRRDGEDYEQYF	TGTGCCAGCAGCAGGCGGGACGGAGAGGACTACGAGCAGTACTTC
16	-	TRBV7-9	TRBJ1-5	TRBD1	CASSLASPGGNQPQHF	TGTGCCAGCAGCTTAGCTTCTCCAGGGGGAAATCAGCCCCAGCATTTT
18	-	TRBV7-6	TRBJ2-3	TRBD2	CASSVGRKTSGNTDTQYF	TGTGCCAGCAGCGTAGGACGGAAGACTAGCGGGAACACAGATACGCAGTATTTT
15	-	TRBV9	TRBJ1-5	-	CASSATGASNQPQHF	TGTGCCAGCAGTGCGACAGGTGCTAGCAATCAGCCCCAGCATTTT
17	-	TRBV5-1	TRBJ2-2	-	CASSLDFRGSNTGELFF	TGCGCCAGCAGCTTGGACTTCAGGGGTTCGAACACCGGGGAGCTGTTTTTT
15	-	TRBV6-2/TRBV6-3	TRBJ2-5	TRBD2	CASSYFLAGAETQYF	TGTGCCAGCAGTTACTTCCTAGCGGGAGCTGAGACCCAGTACTTC
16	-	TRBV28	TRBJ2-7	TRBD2	CASSLALGGVSYEQYF	TGTGCCAGCAGTTTAGCCCTGGGAGGGGTCTCCTACGAGCAGTACTTC
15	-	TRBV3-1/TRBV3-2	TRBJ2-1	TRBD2	CASSDSGGLGNEQFF	TGTGCCAGCAGCGATAGCGGGGGGTTGGGCAATGAGCAGTTCTTC
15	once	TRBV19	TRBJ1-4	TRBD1	CASSIPGQGNEKLFF	TGTGCCAGTAGTATCCCAGGACAGGGGAATGAAAAACTGTTTTTT
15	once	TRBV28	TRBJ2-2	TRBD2	CASSFAGAGTGELFF	TGTGCCAGCAGTTTCGCGGGAGCGGGCACCGGGGAGCTGTTTTTT
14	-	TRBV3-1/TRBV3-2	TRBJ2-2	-	CASSPPLYSGELFF	TGTGCCAGCAGCCCCCCCCTTTACAGCGGGGAGCTGTTTTTT
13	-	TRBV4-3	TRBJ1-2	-	CASSQGKGRESTF	TGCGCCAGCAGCCAAGGAAAGGGGAGGGAAAGCACCTTC
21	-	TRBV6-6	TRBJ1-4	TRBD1	CASSNLRKSGTAYATNEKLFF	TGTGCCAGCAGCAACTTAAGAAAATCCGGGACAGCCTACGCAACTAATGAAAAACTGTTTTTT
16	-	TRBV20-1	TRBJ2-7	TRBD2	CSASGGGPSFFYEQYF	TGCAGTGCTAGTGGGGGAGGGCCCTCGTTCTTCTACGAGCAGTACTTC